This record concerns one TCR beta chain sequence. Profiled with immunoSEQ multiplex PCR; TCRdb holds only in-frame clones, not every one. Found here are 190,000 or so clones, 75% to 85% of them singletons; the top ten hold 12%. The data are from a study of blood T cell repertoires in COVID-19. Recruitment covered some 25 US areas and drew participants whose ages spanned about 18 to 90 years. Trimming took 2 bases from V and 7 from J; bases not matched to a gene: 1. The germline gives CDR1 SGHTA, CDR2 FQGTGA. The CDR3 length is 14 residues. The chain has TRBV7-3 and TRBJ1-6, with 8 positions matching TRBD1. This TCR came from a man between 40 and 49 years old who had recovered from COVID-19. Sequenced input: PBMCs or T cells enriched from blood (not recorded which). The CDR3 loop is CASSLPGGNSPLHF. CDR3 nucleotide sequence: TGTGCCAGCAGCTTACCAGGGGGCAATTCACCCCTCCACTTT.